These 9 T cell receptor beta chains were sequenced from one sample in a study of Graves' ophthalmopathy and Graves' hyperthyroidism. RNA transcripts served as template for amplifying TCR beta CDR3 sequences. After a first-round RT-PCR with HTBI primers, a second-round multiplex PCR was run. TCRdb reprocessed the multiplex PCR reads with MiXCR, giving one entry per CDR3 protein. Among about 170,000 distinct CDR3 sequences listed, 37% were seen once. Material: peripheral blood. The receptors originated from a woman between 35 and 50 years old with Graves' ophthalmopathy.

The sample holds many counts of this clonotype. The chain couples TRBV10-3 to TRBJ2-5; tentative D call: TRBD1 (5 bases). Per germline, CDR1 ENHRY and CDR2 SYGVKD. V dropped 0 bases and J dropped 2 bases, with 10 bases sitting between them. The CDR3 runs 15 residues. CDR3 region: CAISESTGVQETQYF. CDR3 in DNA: TGTGCCATCAGTGAGTCCACAGGAGTTCAAGAGACCCAGTACTTC.

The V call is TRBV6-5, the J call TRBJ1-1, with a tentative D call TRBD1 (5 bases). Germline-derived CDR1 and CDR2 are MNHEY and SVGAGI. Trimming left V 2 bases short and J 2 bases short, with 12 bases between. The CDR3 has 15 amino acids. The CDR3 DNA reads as TGTGCCAGCAGTTACGGCAGACAGTCCAACACTGAAGCTTTCTTT. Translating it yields CASSYGRQSNTEAFF.

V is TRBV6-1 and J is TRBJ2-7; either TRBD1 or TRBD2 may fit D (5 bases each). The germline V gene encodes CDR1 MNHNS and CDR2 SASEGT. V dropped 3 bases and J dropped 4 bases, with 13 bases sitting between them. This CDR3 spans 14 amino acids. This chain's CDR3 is CASSDRDRTYEQYF. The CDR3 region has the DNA TGTGCCAGCAGTGACCGGGACCGCACTTACGAGCAGTACTTC.

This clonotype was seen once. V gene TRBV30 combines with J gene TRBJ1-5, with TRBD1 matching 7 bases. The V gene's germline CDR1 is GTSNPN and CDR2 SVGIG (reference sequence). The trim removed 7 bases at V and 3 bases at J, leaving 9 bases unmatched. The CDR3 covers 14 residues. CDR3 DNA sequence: TGTGCCTTGAGCAGGGGGGACGACAATCAGCCCCAGCATTTT. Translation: CALSRGDDNQPQHF.

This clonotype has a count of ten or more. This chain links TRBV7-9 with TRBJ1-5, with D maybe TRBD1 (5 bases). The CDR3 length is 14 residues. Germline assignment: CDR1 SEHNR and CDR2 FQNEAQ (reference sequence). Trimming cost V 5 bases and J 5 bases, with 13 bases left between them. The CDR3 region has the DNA TGTGCCAGCAGCCCGGGGGGAGGTTATCAGCCCCAGCATTTT. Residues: CASSPGGGYQPQHF.

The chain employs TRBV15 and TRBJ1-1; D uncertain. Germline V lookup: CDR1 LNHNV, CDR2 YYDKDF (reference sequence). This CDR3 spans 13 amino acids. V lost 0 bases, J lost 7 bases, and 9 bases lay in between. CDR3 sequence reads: CATSREGGLEAFF. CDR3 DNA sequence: TGTGCCACCAGCAGAGAAGGAGGGCTTGAAGCTTTCTTT. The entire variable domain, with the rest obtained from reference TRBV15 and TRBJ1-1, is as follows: DAMVIQNPRYQVTQFGKPVTLSCSQTLNHNVMYWYQQKSSQAPKLLFHYYDKDFNNEADTPDNFQSRRPNTSFCFLDIRSPGLGDTAMYLCATSREGGLEAFFGQGTRLTVV.

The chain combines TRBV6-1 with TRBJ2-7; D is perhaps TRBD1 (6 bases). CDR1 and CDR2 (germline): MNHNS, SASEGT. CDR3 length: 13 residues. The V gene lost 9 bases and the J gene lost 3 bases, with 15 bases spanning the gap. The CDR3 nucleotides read TGTGCCAGTACCACAGGGAATTTCTACGAGCAGTACTTC. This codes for CASTTGNFYEQYF.

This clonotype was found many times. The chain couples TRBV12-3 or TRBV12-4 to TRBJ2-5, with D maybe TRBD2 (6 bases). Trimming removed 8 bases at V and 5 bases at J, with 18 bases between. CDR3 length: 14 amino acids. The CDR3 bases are TGTGCCAGCTCCATAGGAGGAGGGATGGAGACCCAGTACTTC. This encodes CASSIGGGMETQYF.

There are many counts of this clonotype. In nucleotides, the CDR3 is TGCGCCAGCAGTATGAACAGCGACACTGAAGCTTTCTTT. The encoded protein is CASSMNSDTEAFF. The rearrangement links TRBV10-2 to TRBJ1-1; D unresolved. This CDR3 comprises 13 residues. V was cut by 5 bases and J by 3 bases, with 10 bases left in between. Germline CDR1 reads WSHSY; CDR2 reads SAAADI.